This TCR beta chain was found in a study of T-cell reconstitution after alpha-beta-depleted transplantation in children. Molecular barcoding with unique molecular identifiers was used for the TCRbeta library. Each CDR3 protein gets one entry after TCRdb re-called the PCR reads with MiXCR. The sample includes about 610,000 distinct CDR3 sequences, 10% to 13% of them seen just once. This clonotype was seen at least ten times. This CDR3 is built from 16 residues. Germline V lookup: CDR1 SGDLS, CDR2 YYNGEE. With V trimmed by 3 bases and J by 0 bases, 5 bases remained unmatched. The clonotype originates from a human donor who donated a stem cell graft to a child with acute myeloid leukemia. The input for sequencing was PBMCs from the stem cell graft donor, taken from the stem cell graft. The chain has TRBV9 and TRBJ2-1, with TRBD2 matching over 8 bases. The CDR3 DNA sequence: TGTGCCAGCAGCGGAGGGACTAGTGGCTCCTACAATGAGCAGTTCTTC. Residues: CASSGGTSGSYNEQFF.